The 19 T cell receptor beta chains below all came from one sample that was sequenced in a study of vaccination and CD4 T cells after COVID-19. These receptors lack a known antigen. Treatment defined: roughly 11-day PBMC culture with coronavirus spike peptide pools or control peptides (ViraFEST assay). An Oncomine TCR Beta short-read assay was used to sequence the DNA from cultured CD4+ T cells. MiXCR, run by TCRdb on the PCR reads, gives a single entry per CDR3 protein. The data show some 21,000 distinct CDR3 sequences, approximately 50% seen once. The sample taken for sequencing was CD4+ T cells from blood, cultured in vitro. These receptors all come from a human donor who had recovered from COVID-19.

The chain recombines TRBV6-1 with TRBJ1-1, with 8 bases fitting TRBD1. Germline assignment: CDR1 MNHNS and CDR2 SASEGT. This CDR3 comprises 15 residues. With V trimmed by 5 bases and J by 5 bases, 10 bases remained unmatched. CDR3 sequence reads: CASSIRQGAETEAFF. CDR3 DNA: TGTGCCAGCAGTATCCGCCAGGGGGCAGAAACTGAAGCTTTCTTT.

V usage is TRBV6-1 and J usage is TRBJ2-1, with D possibly being TRBD1 (6 bases). V lost 3 bases and J 7 bases, leaving 19 bases between the germline ends. CDR3 length equals 16 residues. The germline CDR1 and CDR2 sequences are MNHNS and SASEGT. The DNA for the CDR3 is TGTGCCAGCAGTGATCTTCAGGGGCTATCACTTAATGAGCAGTTCTTC. This encodes CASSDLQGLSLNEQFF.

This sequence joins TRBV7-9 and TRBJ1-1; no firm D call. The CDR3 extends over 13 amino acids. V dropped 5 bases and J dropped 4 bases, with 11 bases sitting between them. The V gene's germline CDR1 is SEHNR and CDR2 FQNEAQ (reference sequence). The DNA for the CDR3 is TGTGCCAGCAGCCCAAGATCTGCCACTGAAGCTTTCTTT. Translated: CASSPRSATEAFF.

This clonotype came up a few times. The gene calls are TRBV10-3 and TRBJ2-5; 7 nucleotides match TRBD2. V was pared by 1 base and J by 0 bases, with 2 bases of the junction left unmatched. The CDR3 is 15 residues long. Germline V gene sequence: CDR1 ENHRY, CDR2 SYGVKD. The CDR3 sequence is CAISELGTNQETQYF. The CDR3, as DNA: TGTGCCATCAGTGAGTTAGGGACTAACCAAGAGACCCAGTACTTC.

The CDR3 bases are TGTGCCAGCAGTTCGGGACAGGGGATGGAGGGCTACACCTTC. Translating it yields CASSSGQGMEGYTF. This rearrangement joins TRBV6-4 to TRBJ1-2, with TRBD1 identical over 10 bases. CDR3 length: 14 amino acids. Germline lookup yields CDR1 MRHNA and CDR2 SNTAGT. The V gene end was trimmed by 5 bases and the J gene end by 8 bases; junction bases not matched to a gene: 8.

A few counts support this clonotype. The rearrangement joins TRBV6-2 or TRBV6-3 to TRBJ1-5; the match to TRBD1 covers 8 bases. V lost 5 bases and J lost 2; bases outside the gene matches: 5. The CDR3 is made up of 15 amino acids. The V gene's germline CDR1 is MNHEY and CDR2 SVGEGT. CDR3 in amino acids: CASSGIQGGNQPQHF. CDR3 coding DNA: TGTGCCAGCAGTGGAATACAGGGGGGCAATCAGCCCCAGCATTTT.

The chain employs TRBV6-2 or TRBV6-3 and TRBJ2-5; perhaps D is TRBD1 or TRBD2 (7 bases each). The CDR3 spans 13 residues. V shed 10 bases and J shed 9 bases, with 21 bases lying between them. The germline gives CDR1 MNHEY, CDR2 SVGEGT. CDR3 amino acids: CAIRGGARTAQYF. The CDR3, as DNA: TGTGCCATCAGGGGGGGGGCAAGGACGGCCCAGTACTTC.

This chain uses TRBV28 with TRBJ1-5, with D unresolved. V was shortened by 4 bases and J by 7 bases, with 5 bases between the two germline ends. Germline-derived CDR1 and CDR2 are MDHEN and SYDVKM. The CDR3 spans 11 residues. This CDR3 reads CASSSRQPQHF. For the CDR3, the DNA is TGTGCCAGCAGTTCCCGACAGCCCCAGCATTTT.

This clonotype turned up a few times. This chain connects TRBV7-6 to TRBJ1-5, with 9 bases fitting TRBD1. The CDR3 has 16 residues. Looked up from germline, CDR1 is SGHVS and CDR2 is FNYEAQ. V shed 0 bases and J 7 bases; nucleotides not matched to a gene: 7. The DNA of the CDR3 is TGTGCCAGCAGCTTAGCTCCGACAGGGGGAGGCCAGCCCCAGCATTTT. Translation gives CASSLAPTGGGQPQHF.

This clonotype was seen more than once but under ten times. J is TRBJ1-5 and V is TRBV20-1, with D possibly matching TRBD1 (6 bases). CDR3 length: 15 residues. Germline CDR1 reads DFQATT; CDR2 reads SNEGSKA (reference sequence). V lost 1 base and J 1 base, leaving 11 bases between the germline ends. The CDR3 coding sequence is TGCAGTGCTAGAGTGGGGACAACCAGCAATCAGCCCCAGCATTTT. It codes for CSARVGTTSNQPQHF.

This clonotype was detected only a few times. The V call is TRBV19, the J call TRBJ2-5; 12 nucleotides agree with TRBD2. V gave up 1 base and J gave up 1 base; unmatched junction bases: 7. Per germline, CDR1 LNHDA and CDR2 SQIVND (reference sequence). CDR3 size: 18 residues. In nucleotides, the CDR3 is TGTGCCAGTAGTATAGGTCTAGCGGGAGGGGGACTCCAAGAGACCCAGTACTTC. It encodes CASSIGLAGGGLQETQYF. Together with reference TRBV19 and TRBJ2-5, the CDR3 gives the full variable domain: DGGITQSPKYLFRKEGQNVTLSCEQNLNHDAMYWYRQDPGQGLRLIYYSQIVNDFQKGDIAEGYSVSREKKESFPLTVTSAQKNPTAFYLCASSIGLAGGGLQETQYFGPGTRLLVL.

This clonotype was seen a handful of times. This rearrangement joins TRBV7-9 to TRBJ1-2, with D unresolved. Germline CDR1 reads SEHNR; CDR2 reads FQNEAQ (reference sequence). CDR3 size: 16 residues. V shed 5 bases and J shed 0 bases, with 16 bases lying between them. The CDR3 nucleotides are TGTGCCAGCAGCCCGGATGGTATTTCGTCTAACTATGGCTACACCTTC. It is translated as CASSPDGISSNYGYTF.

This rearrangement joins TRBV12-3 or TRBV12-4 to TRBJ2-2; TRBD2 matches 10 bases. This CDR3 is 16 amino acids long. The V and J ends lost 5 bases and 1 base, in that order; junction bases with no gene match: 4. The CDR3 DNA sequence: TGTGCCAGCAGTAGGGTAGCGGGAGGGAACACCGGGGAGCTGTTTTTT. Protein: CASSRVAGGNTGELFF.

The chain uses TRBV28 and TRBJ1-2, with 7 bases aligning to TRBD1. Trimming took 6 bases from V and 10 from J; bases not matched to a gene: 11. The CDR3 loop spans 13 amino acids. Germline V gene lookup returns CDR1 MDHEN and CDR2 SYDVKM. CDR3 coding DNA: TGTGCCAGCAGACAGACCAACAGGGGTCTCTACACCTTC. This codes for CASRQTNRGLYTF.

The chain carries TRBV4-2 and TRBJ2-7, with 11 positions matching TRBD2. CDR3 length: 17 residues. The germline CDR1 and CDR2 sequences are LGHNA and YNFKEQ. The trim removed 5 bases at V and 1 base at J, leaving 10 bases unmatched. Here the CDR3 reads CASSFRLAGGSSYEQYF. The CDR3 coding sequence is TGTGCCAGCAGCTTTCGGCTAGCGGGAGGTTCGTCCTACGAGCAGTACTTC.

This chain uses TRBV4-2 with TRBJ2-7, with D perhaps assigned TRBD1 or TRBD2 (5 bases each). CDR1 LGHNA and CDR2 YNFKEQ come from the germline V gene. V lost 1 base to trimming and J lost 4 bases, with 14 bases between them. The CDR3 runs 15 residues. CDR3 nucleotide sequence: TGTGCCAGCAGCCAAGGATCCGGGACCACGTACGAGCAGTACTTC. Amino acid sequence: CASSQGSGTTYEQYF.

The chain's CDR3 is CASSGTGASYGYTF. In nucleotides, the CDR3 is TGTGCCAGCAGCGGGACAGGGGCGAGCTATGGCTACACCTTC. This chain uses TRBV2 with TRBJ1-2, with 10 bases aligning to TRBD1. V shed 6 bases and J 4 bases; nucleotides not matched to a gene: 5. CDR3 length: 14 residues. The V gene's germline CDR1 is SNHLY and CDR2 FYNNEI.

The V call is TRBV5-4, the J call TRBJ2-6; no clear D gene. The germline V gene has CDR1 SGHNT and CDR2 YYREEE (reference sequence). The CDR3 is 15 amino acids. Trimming pared 0 bases from V and 3 bases from J, leaving 7 bases between. CDR3 loop: CASSLGASGANVLTF. The CDR3 bases are TGTGCCAGCAGCTTGGGGGCGAGTGGGGCCAACGTCCTGACTTTC.

This sequence joins TRBV6-5 and TRBJ2-1; D is perhaps TRBD1 or TRBD2 (6 bases each). Trimming pared 2 bases from V and 0 bases from J, leaving 8 bases between. The CDR3 sequence is 15 residues long. Germline lookup yields CDR1 MNHEY and CDR2 SVGAGI. CDR3 protein: CASSYTGASYNEQFF. The CDR3 region has the DNA TGTGCCAGCAGTTACACGGGGGCCTCCTACAATGAGCAGTTCTTC.